These T cell receptor beta chains were read from a single sample in a study of blood T cell repertoires in COVID-19. Produced via immunoSEQ multiplex PCR; TCRdb's table is partial and in-frame only. The repertoire holds about 300,000 clones, with roughly 87% as singletons. The sequencing sample was made of PBMCs or T cells enriched from blood (not recorded which). The receptors were gathered from a woman aged 25 to 39 who had recovered from COVID-19. The CDR3 runs from the conserved cysteine through the conserved F or W. D genes are given only for firm matches. Clone sizes are given selectively: once, few, many, or a class where the clone is expanded.

j_call: TRBJ2-2
d_call: TRBD1
v_call: TRBV5-1
clone_size: NA
cdr3_nt: TGCGCCAGCAGCGGAGACAGGGGGTTCACCGGGGAGCTGTTTTTT
cdr3_aa: CASSGDRGFTGELFF

j_call: TRBJ2-3
d_call: TRBD1
v_call: TRBV12-3/TRBV12-4
clone_size: once
cdr3_nt: TGTGCCAGCAGTTCGGACAGGGGAGATACGCAGTATTTT
cdr3_aa: CASSSDRGDTQYF

j_call: TRBJ2-7
d_call: TRBD1
v_call: TRBV4-2
clone_size: once
cdr3_nt: TGTGCCAGCAGCCCCCAAGGACAGGGAAGGTCCTACGAGCAGTACTTC
cdr3_aa: CASSPQGQGRSYEQYF

j_call: TRBJ1-1
d_call: TRBD1
v_call: TRBV6-5
clone_size: once
cdr3_nt: TGTGCCAGCAGTTACCGCAGGACAGGGGAAATCACTGAAGCTTTCTTT
cdr3_aa: CASSYRRTGEITEAFF

j_call: TRBJ1-1
d_call: NA
v_call: TRBV2
clone_size: NA
cdr3_nt: TGTGCCAGCAGTGTATTCAGGGTGGGTGCGGGGATGAACACTGAAGCTTTCTTT
cdr3_aa: CASSVFRVGAGMNTEAFF

j_call: TRBJ1-3
d_call: NA
v_call: TRBV19
clone_size: NA
cdr3_nt: TGTGCCAGTAGTCCGAGAACAGGGTCTGGAAACACCATATATTTT
cdr3_aa: CASSPRTGSGNTIYF

j_call: TRBJ1-6
d_call: TRBD1
v_call: TRBV5-6
clone_size: NA
cdr3_nt: TGTGCCAGCAGCCACCGACAGGGGCCAAATTCACCCCTCCACTTT
cdr3_aa: CASSHRQGPNSPLHF

j_call: TRBJ2-3
d_call: NA
v_call: TRBV3-1/TRBV3-2
clone_size: NA
cdr3_nt: TGTGCCAGCAGCCAATACTACCGCGGGGCAGATACGCAGTATTTT
cdr3_aa: CASSQYYRGADTQYF

j_call: TRBJ2-7
d_call: NA
v_call: TRBV21-1
clone_size: NA
cdr3_nt: TGTGCCAGCAGCAAATGGGGACAGAAAGGAGCGCAGTACTTC
cdr3_aa: CASSKWGQKGAQYF

j_call: TRBJ2-3
d_call: TRBD1
v_call: TRBV27
clone_size: NA
cdr3_nt: TGTGCCAGCAGAGCGGACACAGGGGTAGATACGCAGTATTTT
cdr3_aa: CASRADTGVDTQYF

j_call: TRBJ2-5
d_call: NA
v_call: TRBV4-1
clone_size: NA
cdr3_nt: TGCGCCAGCAGCCAAGTTCGGGGGTCTGAGACCCAGTACTTC
cdr3_aa: CASSQVRGSETQYF

j_call: TRBJ2-7
d_call: TRBD1
v_call: TRBV2
clone_size: NA
cdr3_nt: TGTGCCAGCAGTGAAGTGAGTAGGGACAGGGCCCACGAGCAGTACTTC
cdr3_aa: CASSEVSRDRAHEQYF

j_call: TRBJ2-1
d_call: NA
v_call: TRBV6-4
clone_size: NA
cdr3_nt: TGTGCCAGCAGCCTGAATCGGACAGTCTACAATGAGCAGTTCTTC
cdr3_aa: CASSLNRTVYNEQFF

j_call: TRBJ1-1
d_call: NA
v_call: TRBV27
clone_size: many
cdr3_nt: TGTGCCAGCACCCTTTCCGCGTCTGAAGCTTTCTTT
cdr3_aa: CASTLSASEAFF

j_call: TRBJ1-6
d_call: NA
v_call: TRBV6-5
clone_size: NA
cdr3_nt: TGTGCCAGCAGCCAAAGCAGGAATTCACCCCTCCACTTT
cdr3_aa: CASSQSRNSPLHF

j_call: TRBJ1-2
d_call: NA
v_call: TRBV25-1
clone_size: once
cdr3_nt: TGTGCCAGCCCAGCGTTCTATGGCTACACCTTC
cdr3_aa: CASPAFYGYTF

j_call: TRBJ2-7
d_call: TRBD2
v_call: TRBV6-5
clone_size: once
cdr3_nt: TGTGCCAGCAGTACCGGACTAGCGGGGGGGCGCGAGCAGTACTTC
cdr3_aa: CASSTGLAGGREQYF

j_call: TRBJ2-7
d_call: TRBD1
v_call: TRBV10-3
clone_size: NA
cdr3_nt: TGTGCCATCAGTCGAACAGGGGGCGATTACGAGCAGTACTTC
cdr3_aa: CAISRTGGDYEQYF

j_call: TRBJ2-1
d_call: NA
v_call: TRBV5-1
clone_size: NA
cdr3_nt: TGCGCCAGCAGCCCGTATAGTGGGGGCACCCTGGTAACTGAGCAGTTCTTC
cdr3_aa: CASSPYSGGTLVTEQFF

j_call: TRBJ1-4
d_call: NA
v_call: TRBV7-9
clone_size: NA
cdr3_nt: TGTGCCAGCAGCTTCGGGCTGGGGAGGAGTGAAAAACTGTTTTTT
cdr3_aa: CASSFGLGRSEKLFF

j_call: TRBJ1-6
d_call: TRBD1
v_call: TRBV20-1
clone_size: NA
cdr3_nt: TGCAGTGCTAGTGCGGGGACAGGGTGGAATTCACCCCTCCACTTT
cdr3_aa: CSASAGTGWNSPLHF

j_call: TRBJ2-1
d_call: NA
v_call: TRBV20-1
clone_size: NA
cdr3_nt: TGCAGTGCTAACCAAGAACGGGAGCAGTTCTTC
cdr3_aa: CSANQEREQFF

j_call: TRBJ1-2
d_call: TRBD1
v_call: TRBV9
clone_size: NA
cdr3_nt: TGTGCCAGCAGCGAGACAGGGGTGGGTGGCTACACCTTC
cdr3_aa: CASSETGVGGYTF

j_call: TRBJ1-1
d_call: NA
v_call: TRBV7-6
clone_size: NA
cdr3_nt: TGTGCCAGCAGCTTGTCGCGGAACATCGGCACTGAAGCTTTCTTT
cdr3_aa: CASSLSRNIGTEAFF

j_call: TRBJ1-1
d_call: TRBD1
v_call: TRBV19
clone_size: NA
cdr3_nt: TGTGCCAGCGGAAGACAGGGAATGAACACTGAAGCTTTCTTT
cdr3_aa: CASGRQGMNTEAFF

j_call: TRBJ1-3
d_call: TRBD1
v_call: TRBV27
clone_size: NA
cdr3_nt: TGTGCCAGCAGTTTAAGAGGTGGGACAGGAGCTGGAAACACCATATATTTT
cdr3_aa: CASSLRGGTGAGNTIYF

j_call: TRBJ1-2
d_call: NA
v_call: TRBV27
clone_size: few
cdr3_nt: TGTGCCAGCAGTTTTTGGCAGTTCTATGGCTACACCTTC
cdr3_aa: CASSFWQFYGYTF

j_call: TRBJ1-1
d_call: NA
v_call: TRBV30
clone_size: NA
cdr3_nt: TGTGCCTGGGGACGGTGGAACACTGAAGCTTTCTTT
cdr3_aa: CAWGRWNTEAFF

j_call: TRBJ1-1
d_call: NA
v_call: TRBV1
clone_size: NA
cdr3_nt: TGCACCAGCAGCCAAGATCCCCGAACAGGGAGGAACACTGAAGCTTTCTTT
cdr3_aa: CTSSQDPRTGRNTEAFF

j_call: TRBJ1-2
d_call: NA
v_call: TRBV4-2
clone_size: NA
cdr3_nt: TGTGCCAGCAGCCAAGACAGGGACTATGGCTACACCTTC
cdr3_aa: CASSQDRDYGYTF

j_call: TRBJ1-1
d_call: NA
v_call: TRBV6-4
clone_size: NA
cdr3_nt: TGTGCCAGCAGTCCTGGCCCAGGTCAAACTGAAGCTTTCTTT
cdr3_aa: CASSPGPGQTEAFF

j_call: TRBJ1-1
d_call: NA
v_call: TRBV27
clone_size: NA
cdr3_nt: TGTGCCAGCAGTTTATCCGGGGGAACGAACACTGAAGCTTTCTTT
cdr3_aa: CASSLSGGTNTEAFF

j_call: TRBJ2-7
d_call: NA
v_call: TRBV7-9
clone_size: NA
cdr3_nt: TGTGCCAGCAGCTCTGGGGCGTCCGGTAGAGATACCTCCCAGCAGTACTTC
cdr3_aa: CASSSGASGRDTSQQYF

j_call: TRBJ1-6
d_call: NA
v_call: TRBV7-2
clone_size: NA
cdr3_nt: TGTGCCAGCAGCCTCCAAAGGCAGGGAAGCTCCTATAATTCACCCCTCCACTTT
cdr3_aa: CASSLQRQGSSYNSPLHF

j_call: TRBJ1-2
d_call: NA
v_call: TRBV15
clone_size: once
cdr3_nt: TGTGCCACCACGGCGGGCTCTGACTATGGCTACACCTTC
cdr3_aa: CATTAGSDYGYTF

j_call: TRBJ1-2
d_call: NA
v_call: TRBV9
clone_size: NA
cdr3_nt: TGTGCCCGCCGCGGGGGGAGGGATACGGGGCATGGCTACACCTTC
cdr3_aa: CARRGGRDTGHGYTF

j_call: TRBJ2-2
d_call: NA
v_call: TRBV7-3
clone_size: NA
cdr3_nt: TGTGCCAGCAGGGCCGAGGTCGGGGAGCTGTTTTTT
cdr3_aa: CASRAEVGELFF

j_call: TRBJ1-5
d_call: TRBD1
v_call: TRBV19
clone_size: NA
cdr3_nt: TGTGCCACCTCCCCAGGGCAGGGGGGAGGCAATCAGCCCCAGCATTTT
cdr3_aa: CATSPGQGGGNQPQHF

j_call: TRBJ2-7
d_call: TRBD1
v_call: TRBV5-4
clone_size: few
cdr3_nt: TGTGCCAGCAGCCTCCGGGACAGGGCGTCCTACGAGCAGTACTTC
cdr3_aa: CASSLRDRASYEQYF

j_call: TRBJ2-7
d_call: NA
v_call: TRBV5-1
clone_size: once
cdr3_nt: TGCGCCAGCAGCTTGTCAGGGGCCGACGAGCAGTACTTC
cdr3_aa: CASSLSGADEQYF

j_call: TRBJ1-1
d_call: TRBD1
v_call: TRBV19
clone_size: NA
cdr3_nt: TGTGCCAGTGACACAGGGGGCCAAGCTTTCTTT
cdr3_aa: CASDTGGQAFF

j_call: TRBJ2-1
d_call: TRBD2
v_call: TRBV5-6
clone_size: once
cdr3_nt: TGTGCCAGCAGCGGCAGGACTAGCGGGGGGGCCCATGAGCAGTTCTTC
cdr3_aa: CASSGRTSGGAHEQFF

j_call: TRBJ2-1
d_call: TRBD2
v_call: TRBV29-1
clone_size: NA
cdr3_nt: TGCAGCGTTGCTGGCGGGGGGACTTACAATGAGCAGTTCTTC
cdr3_aa: CSVAGGGTYNEQFF

j_call: TRBJ1-6
d_call: NA
v_call: TRBV5-1
clone_size: NA
cdr3_nt: TGCGCCAGCAGCGCAGGACACGAGACCAATTCACCCCTCCACTTT
cdr3_aa: CASSAGHETNSPLHF

j_call: TRBJ1-2
d_call: NA
v_call: TRBV3-1/TRBV3-2
clone_size: NA
cdr3_nt: TGTGCCAGCAGCCAAGGCGAAGGCTACACCTTC
cdr3_aa: CASSQGEGYTF

j_call: TRBJ2-1
d_call: NA
v_call: TRBV29-1
clone_size: NA
cdr3_nt: TGCAGCGTTGAGCCCAGGAACAATGAGCAGTTCTTC
cdr3_aa: CSVEPRNNEQFF

j_call: TRBJ1-2
d_call: NA
v_call: TRBV15
clone_size: NA
cdr3_nt: TGTGCCACCAGCAGAGATAGGGGCACCTTGTCCTATGGCTACACCTTC
cdr3_aa: CATSRDRGTLSYGYTF

j_call: TRBJ1-6
d_call: NA
v_call: TRBV6-4
clone_size: NA
cdr3_nt: TGTGCCAGCAGTGCGGGCTCCTATAATTCACCCCTCCACTTT
cdr3_aa: CASSAGSYNSPLHF

j_call: TRBJ2-1
d_call: TRBD1
v_call: TRBV4-2
clone_size: NA
cdr3_nt: TGTGCCAGCAGCCCCGGGACAGGGGAAACCTACAATGAGCAGTTCTTC
cdr3_aa: CASSPGTGETYNEQFF

j_call: TRBJ2-3
d_call: TRBD1
v_call: TRBV29-1
clone_size: NA
cdr3_nt: TGCAGCGTTGTGGGGACAGGGAACTTTGATACGCAGTATTTT
cdr3_aa: CSVVGTGNFDTQYF